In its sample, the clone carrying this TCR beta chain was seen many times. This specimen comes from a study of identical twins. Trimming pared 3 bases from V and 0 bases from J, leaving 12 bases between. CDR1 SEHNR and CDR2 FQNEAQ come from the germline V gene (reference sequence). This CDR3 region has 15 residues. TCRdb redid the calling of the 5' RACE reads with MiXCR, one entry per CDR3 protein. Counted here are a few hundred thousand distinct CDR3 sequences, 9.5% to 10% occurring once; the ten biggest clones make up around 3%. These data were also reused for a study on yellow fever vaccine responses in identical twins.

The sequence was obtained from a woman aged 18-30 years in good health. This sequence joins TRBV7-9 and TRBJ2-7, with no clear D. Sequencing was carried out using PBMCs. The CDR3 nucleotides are TGTGCCAGCAGCTTTGTCCAGATGAGCTCCTACGAGCAGTACTTC. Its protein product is CASSFVQMSSYEQYF.